Below, 24 T cell receptor beta chains from the same sample are listed, as sequenced in a study of memory CD4+ T cells and cytomegalovirus serostatus (dated by TCRdb to between 2018 and 2021). Single viable CD3+CD4+CD8-CD45RO+ cells were sorted as memory CD4+ T cells on a FACSAria II. The method behind the library was the immunoSEQ multiplex PCR assay. TCRdb's version of the immuneACCESS table is confined to in-frame rearrangements and falls short of the full clone set. An unresolved V gene accounts for under half of the shortfall where checked; the remainder is of unknown origin. This sample lists roughly 86,000 clones; approximately 80% were detected once. The ten largest clones represent about 4% of the sample. Sequencing input: memory CD4+ T cells from blood. All receptors derive from an adult in good health and CMV-seropositive.

This rearrangement joins TRBV7-6 to TRBJ1-3; D might be TRBD1 (5 bases). V gave up 2 bases and J gave up 4 bases, with 15 bases separating them. Germline V gene data show CDR1 as SGHVS and CDR2 as FNYEAQ. This CDR3 comprises 16 residues. The CDR3 protein is CASSLMTVGLGNTIYF. The DNA of the CDR3 is TGTGCCAGCAGCTTAATGACAGTGGGGCTAGGAAACACCATATATTTT.

The chain recombines TRBV6-1 with TRBJ1-4, with D maybe TRBD1 (5 bases). This CDR3 contains 14 residues. V lost 7 bases to trimming and J lost 8 bases, with 17 bases between them. CDR1 and CDR2 from the germline V gene are MNHNS and SASEGT. DNA for the CDR3: TGTGCCAGCACCCCGACCTGGCGGGGGGAAAAACTGTTTTTT. Its protein product is CASTPTWRGEKLFF.

This clone was recorded once. The V and J genes are TRBV11-3 and TRBJ2-1; 7 bases agree with TRBD2. This CDR3 has 18 residues. Germline CDR1 SGHNT, CDR2 YENEEA. J was trimmed by 6 bases and V by 0 bases; bases with no gene match: 14. CDR3: CASSLDQGGSSRSNEQFF. The CDR3 DNA reads TGTGCCAGCAGCTTAGATCAGGGCGGGAGTAGTAGGAGCAATGAGCAGTTCTTC.

The CDR3: CASGLATKGTGNNEQFF. The CDR3 coding sequence is TGTGCTAGTGGTTTGGCAACGAAGGGGACGGGAAACAATGAGCAGTTCTTC. The chain employs TRBV12-5 and TRBJ2-1; D possibly uses TRBD1 or TRBD2 (5 bases each). With 1 base removed from V and 5 bases from J, the gap between germline ends came to 18 bases. Germline V gives CDR1 LGHNT, CDR2 FRNRAP. This CDR3 has 17 amino acids.

This clone was picked up a small number of times. V usage is TRBV5-4 and J usage is TRBJ2-1; 10 bases are shared with TRBD2. The CDR3 totals 16 residues. The germline V gene encodes CDR1 SGHNT and CDR2 YYREEE (reference sequence). Trimming took 4 bases from V and 0 from J; bases not matched to a gene: 4. For the CDR3, the DNA is TGTGCCAGCAGCGACATAGCGGGGGGCTCCTACAATGAGCAGTTCTTC. Its protein product is CASSDIAGGSYNEQFF.

This clone was observed once. The chain recombines TRBV5-6 with TRBJ1-4; D unresolved. Germline V gene sequence: CDR1 SGHDT, CDR2 YYEEEE. This CDR3 has 13 residues. V lost 1 base to trimming and J lost 8 bases, with 9 bases between them. In nucleotides, the CDR3 is TGTGCCAGCAGCTTGCCCCAACGGGAAAAACTGTTTTTT. It encodes CASSLPQREKLFF.

This clone turned up a few times. The V gene is TRBV19, the J gene TRBJ2-1; 12 nucleotides match TRBD2. V was pared by 4 bases and J by 3 bases, with 10 bases of the junction left unmatched. From germline, CDR1 is LNHDA and CDR2 SQIVND (reference sequence). There are 18 residues in the CDR3. For the CDR3, the DNA is TGTGCCAGTAGTACCGGGACTAGCGGGCGGGGGGGCTACAATGAGCAGTTCTTC. It translates to CASSTGTSGRGGYNEQFF.

This clone was recorded only once. This chain uses TRBV15 with TRBJ2-3; unclear D gene. CDR1 and CDR2 (germline): LNHNV, YYDKDF (reference sequence). Trimming removed 1 base from V and 6 bases from J, with 11 bases in between. The CDR3 consists of 14 residues. CDR3 coding DNA: TGTGCCACCAGCAGAGTGCGGTTAGTTGATACGCAGTATTTT. It encodes CATSRVRLVDTQYF. The complete variable domain, with remaining parts taken from reference TRBV15 and TRBJ2-3, reads DAMVIQNPRYQVTQFGKPVTLSCSQTLNHNVMYWYQQKSSQAPKLLFHYYDKDFNNEADTPDNFQSRRPNTSFCFLDIRSPGLGDTAMYLCATSRVRLVDTQYFGPGTRLTVL.

The V call is TRBV7-6, the J call TRBJ2-2, with D possibly being TRBD2 (6 bases). Trimming cost V 3 bases and J 2 bases, with 16 bases left between them. Germline CDR1 is SGHVS and CDR2 is FNYEAQ. The CDR3 consists of 17 residues. The DNA of the CDR3 is TGTGCCAGCAGCTTTGAGGTTGGGGGGACCAACACCGGGGAGCTGTTTTTT. Translated, it gives CASSFEVGGTNTGELFF.

Regarding this clone: One base separates it from a far larger clone, so it is likely a read error. V gene TRBV5-6 combines with J gene TRBJ2-5; 13 nucleotides align to TRBD2. Trimming cost V 4 bases and J 2 bases; bases outside gene matches: 5. Germline-derived CDR1 and CDR2 are SGHDT and YYEEEE. This CDR3 is 16 amino acids long. The CDR3 bases are TGTGCCAGCAGCAGGGGACTAGCGGGACGGCAAGAGACCCAGTACTTC. It translates to CASSRGLAGRQETQYF.

The V and J genes are TRBV7-3 and TRBJ2-1; D call uncertain. Trimming removed 1 base at V and 5 bases at J, with 6 bases between. Germline V gene data show CDR1 as SGHTA and CDR2 as FQGTGA. The CDR3 sequence is 13 residues long. CDR3 sequence: CASSLSRNNEQFF. The CDR3 nucleotides read TGTGCCAGCAGCTTAAGTCGAAACAATGAGCAGTTCTTC. Together with reference TRBV7-3 and TRBJ2-1, the CDR3 gives the full variable domain: GAGVSQTPSNKVTEKGKYVELRCDPISGHTALYWYRQSLGQGPEFLIYFQGTGAADDSGLPNDRFFAVRPEGSVSTLKIQRTERGDSAVYLCASSLSRNNEQFFGPGTRLTVL.

The genes are TRBV7-2 and TRBJ1-4; no definite D call. The germline V and J ends were trimmed by 2 bases and 8 bases, with 6 bases remaining between them. Germline V gene lookup returns CDR1 SGHTA and CDR2 FQGNSA. This CDR3 has 12 amino acids. CDR3 DNA: TGTGCCAGCAGCTTAATGGAGGAAAAACTGTTTTTT. This translates into CASSLMEEKLFF.

The chain employs TRBV5-1 and TRBJ2-3, with 8 positions matching TRBD2. CDR1 and CDR2 from the germline V gene are SGHRS and YFSETQ. V was clipped by 0 bases and J by 9 bases; unmatched bases: 3. There are 13 residues in the CDR3. The CDR3 protein is CASSLERGWTQYF. The DNA for the CDR3 is TGCGCCAGCAGCTTGGAGCGGGGGTGGACGCAGTATTTT.

This clone was found a few times. This sequence joins TRBV6-1 and TRBJ2-2; the D is unclear. V lost 3 bases, J lost 2 bases, and 4 bases lay in between. CDR1 and CDR2 (germline): MNHNS, SASEGT. This CDR3 has 13 amino acids. CDR3 amino acids: CASSEVNTGELFF. The CDR3 coding sequence is TGTGCCAGCAGTGAGGTTAACACCGGGGAGCTGTTTTTT.

The chain joins TRBV6-5 to TRBJ1-4; possibly TRBD1 for D (5 bases). Germline V gives CDR1 MNHEY, CDR2 SVGAGI. V was clipped by 0 bases and J by 0 bases, with 5 bases between them. This CDR3 is 15 amino acids long. The CDR3 DNA follows: TGTGCCAGCAGTTACTCCAGGGCAACTAATGAAAAACTGTTTTTT. Protein sequence: CASSYSRATNEKLFF.

This chain uses TRBV28 with TRBJ1-1; a weak D match, TRBD1 (5 bases). The CDR3 sequence is 16 residues long. CDR1 is MDHEN, CDR2 SYDVKM, per germline. Trimming pared 5 bases from V and 5 bases from J, leaving 21 bases between. The CDR3 bases are TGTGCCAGCAGTCCCATTGGGGGTTTGGGTATGACTGAAGCTTTCTTT. This translates into CASSPIGGLGMTEAFF.

The V gene is TRBV7-9, the J gene TRBJ1-1; no definite D call. The germline V and J ends were trimmed by 5 bases and 0 bases, with 13 bases remaining between them. The CDR3 sequence is 15 residues long. CDR1 is SEHNR and CDR2 is FQNEAQ in the germline V gene (reference sequence). In nucleotides, the CDR3 is TGTGCCAGCAGCCGAGCCAGATCCATGAACACTGAAGCTTTCTTT. It is translated as CASSRARSMNTEAFF.

The rearrangement joins TRBV13 to TRBJ2-3, with TRBD1 identical over 8 bases. J lost 1 base, V lost 2 bases, and 5 bases had no gene match. The germline CDR1 and CDR2 sequences are PRHDT and FYEKMQ (reference sequence). The CDR3 loop spans 16 amino acids. CDR3 sequence (DNA): TGTGCCAGCAGCTTACAAGCAGGGGGCGGCACAGATACGCAGTATTTT. Its translation is CASSLQAGGGTDTQYF.

V gene TRBV27 combines with J gene TRBJ1-5; 8 bases fit TRBD1. With V trimmed by 5 bases and J by 7 bases, 7 bases remained unmatched. The CDR3 extends over 14 amino acids. Germline V gives CDR1 MNHEY, CDR2 SMNVEV (reference sequence). For the CDR3, the DNA is TGTGCCAGCAGTCCATACAGGGGGTACCAGCCCCAGCATTTT. Translated, it gives CASSPYRGYQPQHF.

The chain joins TRBV25-1 to TRBJ1-1; D not resolved. This CDR3 has 14 amino acids. V gave up 6 bases and J gave up 4 bases, with 15 bases separating them. CDR1 is MGHDK and CDR2 is SYGVNS in the germline V gene. The CDR3 sequence is CASSPRLSGTEAFF. As DNA, the CDR3 is TGTGCCAGCAGCCCCCGCTTGTCTGGCACTGAAGCTTTCTTT. Together with reference TRBV25-1 and TRBJ1-1, the CDR3 gives the full variable domain: EADIYQTPRYLVIGTGKKITLECSQTMGHDKMYWYQQDPGMELHLIHYSYGVNSTEKGDLSSESTVSRIRTEHFPLTLESARPSHTSQYLCASSPRLSGTEAFFGQGTRLTVV.

The chain combines TRBV9 with TRBJ1-5; D is perhaps TRBD1 (6 bases). Trimming took 4 bases from V and 3 from J, leaving 14 bases between them. There are 15 residues in the CDR3. Germline lookup yields CDR1 SGDLS and CDR2 YYNGEE. CDR3 protein: CASSYDGGPNQPQHF. The CDR3 DNA follows: TGTGCCAGCAGCTACGACGGGGGCCCCAATCAGCCCCAGCATTTT.

This chain connects TRBV28 to TRBJ2-5, with 10 bases that match TRBD2. The CDR3 sequence is 14 residues long. In germline, CDR1 is MDHEN, CDR2 SYDVKM. V lost 7 bases, J lost 5 bases, and 7 bases stayed unmatched. CDR3 region: CASTSLSGRETQYF. In DNA, the CDR3 is TGTGCCAGCACCTCTCTTAGCGGGAGGGAGACCCAGTACTTC.

The chain has TRBV4-1 and TRBJ1-2; 11 bases fit TRBD1. The CDR3 totals 16 residues. The germline CDR1 and CDR2 sequences are MGHRA and YSYEKL. With V trimmed by 0 bases and J by 4 bases, 4 bases remained unmatched. For the CDR3, the DNA is TGCGCCAGCAGCCAAGATAACGGACAGGGGGCCTATGGCTACACCTTC. Its protein product is CASSQDNGQGAYGYTF.

V usage is TRBV27 and J usage is TRBJ1-2; D possibly corresponds to TRBD1 (6 bases). Trimming removed 6 bases from V and 4 bases from J, with 15 bases in between. Per the germline V gene, CDR1 is MNHEY and CDR2 is SMNVEV (reference sequence). This CDR3 is 14 amino acids long. Here the CDR3 DNA reads TGTGCCAGCAGCCTACAGGGCCGGTCCTATGGCTACACCTTC. Translation: CASSLQGRSYGYTF.